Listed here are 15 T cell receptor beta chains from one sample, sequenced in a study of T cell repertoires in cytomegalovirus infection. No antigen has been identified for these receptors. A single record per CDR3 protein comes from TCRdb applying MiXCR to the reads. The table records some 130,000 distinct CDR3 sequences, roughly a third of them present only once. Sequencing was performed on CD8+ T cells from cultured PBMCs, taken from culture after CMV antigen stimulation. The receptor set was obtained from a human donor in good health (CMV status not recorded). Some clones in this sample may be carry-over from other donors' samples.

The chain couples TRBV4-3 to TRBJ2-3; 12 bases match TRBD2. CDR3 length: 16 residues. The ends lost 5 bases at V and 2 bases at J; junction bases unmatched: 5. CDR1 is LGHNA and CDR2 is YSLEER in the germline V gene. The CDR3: CASSYLAGGSTDTQYF. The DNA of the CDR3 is TGCGCCAGCAGCTACCTAGCGGGGGGGTCCACAGATACGCAGTATTTT.

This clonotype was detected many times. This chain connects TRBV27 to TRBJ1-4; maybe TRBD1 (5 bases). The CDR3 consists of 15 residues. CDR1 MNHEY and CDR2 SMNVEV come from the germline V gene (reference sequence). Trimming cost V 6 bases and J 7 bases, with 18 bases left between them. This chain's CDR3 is CASSPMGQTPEKLFF. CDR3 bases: TGTGCCAGCAGCCCAATGGGGCAGACCCCTGAAAAACTGTTTTTT.

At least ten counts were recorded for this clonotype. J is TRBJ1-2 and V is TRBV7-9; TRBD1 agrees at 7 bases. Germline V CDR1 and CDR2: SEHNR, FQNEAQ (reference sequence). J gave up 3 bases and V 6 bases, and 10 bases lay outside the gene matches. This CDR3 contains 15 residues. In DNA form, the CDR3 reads TGTGCCAGCAGTCAGCAAACAGGGGCGGACTATGGCTACACCTTC. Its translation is CASSQQTGADYGYTF.

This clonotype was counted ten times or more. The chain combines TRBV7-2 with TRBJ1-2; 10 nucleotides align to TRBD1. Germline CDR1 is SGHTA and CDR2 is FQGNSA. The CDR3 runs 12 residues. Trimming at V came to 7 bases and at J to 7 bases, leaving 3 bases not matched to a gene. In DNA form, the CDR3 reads TGTGCCAGCAACGACAGGGGGCCTGGCTACACCTTC. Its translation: CASNDRGPGYTF. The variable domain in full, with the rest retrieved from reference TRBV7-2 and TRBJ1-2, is GAGVSQSPSNKVTEKGKDVELRCDPISGHTALYWYRQSLGQGLEFLIYFQGNSAPDKSGLPSDRFSAERTGGSVSTLTIQRTQQEDSAVYLCASNDRGPGYTFGSGTRLTVV.

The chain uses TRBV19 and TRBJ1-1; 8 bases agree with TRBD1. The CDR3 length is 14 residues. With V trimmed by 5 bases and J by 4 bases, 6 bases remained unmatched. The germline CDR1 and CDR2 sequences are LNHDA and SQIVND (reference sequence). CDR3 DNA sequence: TGTGCCAGTAGTCCGACAGGGGCGGCCACTGAAGCTTTCTTT. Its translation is CASSPTGAATEAFF.

The DNA of the CDR3 is TGCGCCAGCAGCCCAGAGCCAGGGTATAACTATGGCTACACCTTC. Translation gives CASSPEPGYNYGYTF. The J gene is TRBJ1-2, the V gene TRBV4-3, with a tentative D call TRBD1 (5 bases). The CDR3 sequence is 15 residues long. V lost 4 bases to trimming and J lost 1 base, with 13 bases between them. Germline CDR1 is LGHNA and CDR2 is YSLEER.

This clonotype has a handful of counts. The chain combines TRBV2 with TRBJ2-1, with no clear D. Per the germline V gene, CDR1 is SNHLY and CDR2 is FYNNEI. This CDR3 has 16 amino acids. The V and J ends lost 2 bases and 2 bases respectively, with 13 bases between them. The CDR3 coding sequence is TGTGCCAGCAGTGAACTAGAAGCAGACCCCTACAATGAGCAGTTCTTC. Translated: CASSELEADPYNEQFF.

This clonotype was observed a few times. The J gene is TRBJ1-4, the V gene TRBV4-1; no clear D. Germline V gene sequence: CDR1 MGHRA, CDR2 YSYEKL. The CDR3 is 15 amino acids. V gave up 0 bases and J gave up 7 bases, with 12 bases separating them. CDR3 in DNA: TGCGCCAGCAGCCAAGACCTGGGTTTGAGTGAAAAACTGTTTTTT. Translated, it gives CASSQDLGLSEKLFF.

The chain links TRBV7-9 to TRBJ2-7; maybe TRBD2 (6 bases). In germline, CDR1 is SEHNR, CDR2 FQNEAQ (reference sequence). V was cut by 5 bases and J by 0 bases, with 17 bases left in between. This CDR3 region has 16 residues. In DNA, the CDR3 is TGTGCCAGCAGCCTTAGTAGCGGTCTCAGCTCCTACGAGCAGTACTTC. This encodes CASSLSSGLSSYEQYF.

The CDR3 region is CASSFWTSGGSYNEQFF. DNA of the CDR3: TGTGCCAGCAGCTTTTGGACTAGCGGGGGCTCCTACAATGAGCAGTTCTTC. J is TRBJ2-1 and V is TRBV7-8; the match to TRBD2 covers 13 bases. The CDR3 length is 17 residues. CDR1 is SGHVS, CDR2 FQNEAQ, per germline. V was pared by 3 bases and J by 0 bases, with 2 bases of the junction left unmatched.

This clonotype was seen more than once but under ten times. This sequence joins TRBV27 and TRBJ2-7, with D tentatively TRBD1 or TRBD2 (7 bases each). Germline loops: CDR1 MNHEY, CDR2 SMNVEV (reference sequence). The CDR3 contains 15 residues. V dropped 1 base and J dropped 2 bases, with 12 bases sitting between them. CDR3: CASSLYGGTAYEQYF. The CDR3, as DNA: TGTGCCAGCAGTTTATACGGGGGGACAGCCTACGAGCAGTACTTC.

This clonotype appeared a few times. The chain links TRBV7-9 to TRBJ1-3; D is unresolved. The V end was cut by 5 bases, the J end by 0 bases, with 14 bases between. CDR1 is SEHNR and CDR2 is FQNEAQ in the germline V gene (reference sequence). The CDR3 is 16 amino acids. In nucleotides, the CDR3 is TGTGCCAGCAGCCGCGTTCAGAGTCGCTCTGGAAACACCATATATTTT. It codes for CASSRVQSRSGNTIYF.

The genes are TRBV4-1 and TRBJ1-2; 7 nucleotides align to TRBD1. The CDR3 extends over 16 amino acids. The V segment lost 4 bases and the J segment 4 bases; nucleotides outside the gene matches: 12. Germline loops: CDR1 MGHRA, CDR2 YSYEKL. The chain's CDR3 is CASSPVSGGTVYGYTF. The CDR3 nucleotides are TGCGCCAGCAGCCCCGTCTCGGGCGGGACAGTCTATGGCTACACCTTC.

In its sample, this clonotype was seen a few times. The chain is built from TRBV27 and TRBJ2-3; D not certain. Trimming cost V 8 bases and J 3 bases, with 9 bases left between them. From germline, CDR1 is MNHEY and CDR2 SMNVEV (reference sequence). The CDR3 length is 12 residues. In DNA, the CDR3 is TGTGCCAGCGCTGACGGGACAGATACGCAGTATTTT. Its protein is CASADGTDTQYF.

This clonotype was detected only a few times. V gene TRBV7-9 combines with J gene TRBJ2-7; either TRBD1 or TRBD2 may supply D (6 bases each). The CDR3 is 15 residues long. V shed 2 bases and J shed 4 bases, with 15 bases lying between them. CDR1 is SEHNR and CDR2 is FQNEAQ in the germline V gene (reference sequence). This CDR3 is CASSLTPTGGYEQYF. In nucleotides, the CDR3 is TGTGCCAGCAGCTTAACCCCGACAGGAGGGTACGAGCAGTACTTC. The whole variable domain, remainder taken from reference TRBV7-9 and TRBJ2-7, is DTGVSQNPRHKITKRGQNVTFRCDPISEHNRLYWYRQTLGQGPEFLTYFQNEAQLEKSRLLSDRFSAERPKGSFSTLEIQRTEQGDSAMYLCASSLTPTGGYEQYFGPGTRLTVT.